This T cell receptor (beta chain) was profiled in a study of shared clonotypes between healthy human individuals. Trimming at V came to 1 base and at J to 5 bases, leaving 5 bases not matched to a gene. This CDR3 is built from 15 residues. From germline, CDR1 is SNHLY and CDR2 FYNNEI. In the case of this clone: Its specificity is not known.

Adult Caucasians living in Nashville, Tennessee made up all of the donors. Study-wide findings and caveats: Relative to their counterparts shared across all four donors, non-shared clonotypes exhibited diminished generation probabilities.

Sequencing used immunoSEQ multiplex PCR; TCRdb keeps in-frame clones, though not all of them. This sample has under 2.5 million clones, with just under 95% found just once. Sequenced material: naive CD4+ T cells from PBMCs. Noted subset: CD45RA+ positively selected. The genes are TRBV2 and TRBJ1-5, with 7 bases that match TRBD1. The source of this sequence is a man between 18 and 35 years old in good health. Some clones in this sample may be carry-over from other donors' samples. The CDR3 sequence is CASSEDGQEYQPQHF. The CDR3 nucleotides read TGTGCCAGCAGTGAAGACGGACAGGAATATCAGCCCCAGCATTTT.